A selection of T cell receptor beta chains follows, all from one sample in a study of blood T cells in healthy people across ages. In TCRdb, the 5' RACE reads were re-called with MiXCR into one record per CDR3 protein. The sample carries more than 900,000 distinct CDR3 sequences, about 28% recorded once. The same sample was also used in a study of T cells of mothers and their children.

The sequenced sample consisted of blood. These receptor sequences come from a woman in her thirties or forties in good health. The CDR3 runs from the conserved cysteine through the conserved F or W. D genes are given only for firm matches. Some rows mark clone size as missing; the rest say once, few, many or name a class of expanded clone.

clone_size j_call d_call v_call cdr3_length cdr3_nt cdr3_aa
many TRBJ2-3 TRBD2 TRBV7-3 15 TGTGCCAGCAGCTTAGGCGGGGGTTTCACAGATACGCAGTATTTT CASSLGGGFTDTQYF
NA TRBJ2-2 NA TRBV2 15 TGTGCCAGCAGTGAAGGTGGGGGATATCCCGGGGAGCTGTTTTTT CASSEGGGYPGELFF
few TRBJ2-3 TRBD1 TRBV4-3 16 TGCGCCAGCAGCCGATTAGGACAGGGCCAAACAGATACGCAGTATTTT CASSRLGQGQTDTQYF
NA TRBJ2-1 TRBD2 TRBV7-2 17 TGTGCCAGCAGCTTGGGAGTCCCGGGACTACGGAACAATGAGCAGTTCTTC CASSLGVPGLRNNEQFF
many TRBJ1-2 NA TRBV12-3/TRBV12-4 13 TGTGCCAGCAGTTTCAGCCCTACCTATGGCTACACCTTC CASSFSPTYGYTF
NA TRBJ1-1 NA TRBV4-1 15 TGCGCCAGCAACCAAGATCAAGTTCCGAACACTGAAGCTTTCTTT CASNQDQVPNTEAFF
many TRBJ2-7 TRBD2 TRBV7-6 15 TGTGCCAGCAGCTACGCGGGGGGAGGGGAGTACGAGCAGTACTTC CASSYAGGGEYEQYF
NA TRBJ1-1 TRBD1 TRBV12-5 16 TGTGCTAGTGGCCTGACCGGGACAGGGGATGGCACTGAAGCTTTCTTT CASGLTGTGDGTEAFF
few TRBJ1-5 NA TRBV6-2/TRBV6-3 13 TGTGCCAGCAGTTACGGCGGAGCGCGGCCCCAGCATTTT CASSYGGARPQHF
NA TRBJ2-3 NA TRBV28 14 TGTGCCAGCAGTTATGGGGTCCACACAGATACGCAGTATTTT CASSYGVHTDTQYF
many TRBJ2-1 NA TRBV20-1 14 TGCAGTGCTCCCCGCCTGATATCCTACAATGAGCAGTTCTTC CSAPRLISYNEQFF
few TRBJ1-2 NA TRBV29-1 14 TGCAGCGTTGAAGGATCGGGGGAGTCTCAGTTCTACACCTTC CSVEGSGESQFYTF
few TRBJ2-6 TRBD1 TRBV4-1 16 TGCGCCAGCAGCCGAACAGGGGGGCAAGGGGCCAACGTCCTGACTTTC CASSRTGGQGANVLTF
NA TRBJ2-1 NA TRBV10-3 11 TGTGCCATCAGTGCACAAGAGACCCAGTTCTTC CAISAQETQFF
NA TRBJ2-7 TRBD2 TRBV7-2 16 TGTGCCAGCAGTTCAGTTGGCGCGGGGGTCATTAATGAGCAGTACTTC CASSSVGAGVINEQYF
many TRBJ2-1 TRBD2 TRBV24-1 16 TGTGCCACCAGTGATTATAGCGGGGGACTTCGCAATGAGCAGTTCTTC CATSDYSGGLRNEQFF
many TRBJ2-7 TRBD2 TRBV7-2 16 TGTGCCAGCAGCTTCTCCCTAGCGGGGGGAGGGTACGAGCAGTACTTC CASSFSLAGGGYEQYF
NA TRBJ2-7 TRBD2 TRBV7-2 13 TGTGCCTGGAGTGTAGTCAGCGGGGCCGAGCAGTACTTC CAWSVVSGAEQYF
many TRBJ2-1 TRBD1 TRBV7-8 14 TGTGCCAGCAGCTTAGGGGACAGGGGAAATGAGCAGTTCTTC CASSLGDRGNEQFF
NA TRBJ2-7 TRBD1 TRBV11-2 15 TGTGCCAGCAGCGGACGACAGGGGCTCGGGAACGAGCAGTACTTC CASSGRQGLGNEQYF
NA TRBJ2-3 TRBD2 TRBV20-1 17 TGCAGTGCTAGGGTGGGGGTGGCGGGGGGGTTCACAGATACGCAGTATTTT CSARVGVAGGFTDTQYF
NA TRBJ1-1 NA TRBV5-1 16 TGCGCCAGCAGCTTGGCGGCAGGGCGCCCCAACACTGAAGCTTTCTTT CASSLAAGRPNTEAFF
few TRBJ1-4 NA TRBV15 14 TGTGCCACCGGGGCTGAAGCAACTAATGAAAAACTGTTTTTT CATGAEATNEKLFF
NA TRBJ1-1 NA TRBV15 15 TGTGCCACCAGCACCCCCGAGAACTTTAACACTGAAGCTTTCTTT CATSTPENFNTEAFF
many TRBJ2-7 NA TRBV4-1 13 TGCGCCAGCAGCCAAGATTTGGGGCGCGAGCAGTACTTC CASSQDLGREQYF
few TRBJ1-5 NA TRBV6-2/TRBV6-3 14 TGTGCCACCGACACCGTTAATGGCGGCCAGCCCCAGCATTTT CATDTVNGGQPQHF
few TRBJ1-4 NA TRBV30 13 TGTGCCTGGAGTGTACGGAATAATGAAAAACGGTTTTTT CAWSVRNNEKRFF
many TRBJ2-1 TRBD2 TRBV4-3 14 TGCGCCAGCAGCCAGCGGGGGGAGTACAATGAGCAGTTCTTC CASSQRGEYNEQFF
NA TRBJ2-7 NA TRBV2 12 TGTGCCAGCCAGGGCATATCCTACGAGCAGTACTTC CASQGISYEQYF
many TRBJ2-7 NA TRBV20-1 13 TGCAGTGCCCTAAAGGACAGCTCCTACGAGCAGTACTTC CSALKDSSYEQYF